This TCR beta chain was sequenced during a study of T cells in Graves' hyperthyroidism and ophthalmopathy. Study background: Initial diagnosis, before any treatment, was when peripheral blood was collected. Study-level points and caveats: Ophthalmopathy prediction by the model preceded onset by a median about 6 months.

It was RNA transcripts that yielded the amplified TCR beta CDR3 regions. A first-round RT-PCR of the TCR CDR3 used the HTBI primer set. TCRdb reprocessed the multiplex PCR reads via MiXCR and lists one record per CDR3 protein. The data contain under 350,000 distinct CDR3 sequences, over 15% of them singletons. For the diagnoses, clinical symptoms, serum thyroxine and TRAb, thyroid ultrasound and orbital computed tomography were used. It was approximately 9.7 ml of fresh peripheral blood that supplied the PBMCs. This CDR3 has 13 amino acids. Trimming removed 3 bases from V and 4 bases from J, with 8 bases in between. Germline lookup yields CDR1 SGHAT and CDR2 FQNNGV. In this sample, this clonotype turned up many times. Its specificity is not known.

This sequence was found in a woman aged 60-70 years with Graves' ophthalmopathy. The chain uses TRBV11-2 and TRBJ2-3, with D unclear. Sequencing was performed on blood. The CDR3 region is CASSFRLADTQYF. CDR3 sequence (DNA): TGTGCCAGCAGCTTTAGGTTGGCAGATACGCAGTATTTT.